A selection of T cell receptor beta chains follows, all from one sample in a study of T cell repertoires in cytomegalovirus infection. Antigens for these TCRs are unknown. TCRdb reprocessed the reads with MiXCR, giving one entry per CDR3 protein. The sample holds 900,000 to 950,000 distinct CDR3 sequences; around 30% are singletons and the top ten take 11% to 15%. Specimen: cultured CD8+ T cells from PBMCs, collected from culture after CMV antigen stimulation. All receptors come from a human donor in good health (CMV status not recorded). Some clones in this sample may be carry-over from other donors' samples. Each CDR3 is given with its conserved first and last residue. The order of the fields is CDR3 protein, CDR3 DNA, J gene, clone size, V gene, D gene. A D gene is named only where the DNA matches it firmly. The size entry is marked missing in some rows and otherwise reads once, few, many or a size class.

CASSFYRGVGEKLFF	TGTGCCAGCAGTTTTTACAGGGGGGTCGGTGAAAAACTGTTTTTT	TRBJ1-4	few	TRBV28	TRBD1
CASTLGYNEKLFF	TGTGCCAGCACCTTGGGGTATAATGAAAAACTGTTTTTT	TRBJ1-4	-	TRBV28	-
CASGTDSENEQFF	TGTGCTAGTGGTACGGACTCCGAAAATGAGCAGTTCTTC	TRBJ2-1	many	TRBV12-5	-
CASSDPKDGYTF	TGTGCCAGCAGTGATCCGAAAGATGGCTACACCTTC	TRBJ1-2	-	TRBV25-1	-
CASSLGGDGNTIYF	TGTGCCAGCAGCTTAGGAGGGGATGGAAACACCATATATTTT	TRBJ1-3	-	TRBV7-6	-
CASSLRGGQPQHF	TGTGCCAGCAGTTTAAGGGGGGGGCAGCCCCAGCATTTT	TRBJ1-5	many	TRBV27	-
CASSLLSSTIGSPLHF	TGTGCCAGCAGTCTGCTGAGTAGCACCATAGGCTCACCCCTCCACTTT	TRBJ1-6	few	TRBV27	-
CASSAGQGLPGELFF	TGTGCCAGCAGTGCGGGGCAGGGTCTTCCCGGGGAGCTGTTTTTT	TRBJ2-2	-	TRBV6-2/TRBV6-3	-
CAISEPGLADEQFF	TGTGCCATCAGTGAGCCGGGACTAGCGGATGAGCAGTTCTTC	TRBJ2-1	few	TRBV10-3	TRBD2
CSAEGQGMSNQPQHF	TGCAGTGCTGAGGGACAGGGGATGAGCAATCAGCCCCAGCATTTT	TRBJ1-5	-	TRBV20-1	TRBD1
CASSYPRHNSGSSYNEQFF	TGTGCCAGCAGTTACCCGAGGCACAATAGCGGGAGCTCCTACAATGAGCAGTTCTTC	TRBJ2-1	-	TRBV6-5	TRBD2
CASSFSDVGALYQETQYF	TGTGCCAGCAGCTTTTCGGATGTCGGGGCCTTGTACCAAGAGACCCAGTACTTC	TRBJ2-5	few	TRBV7-8	-
CASSFGTANSYEQYF	TGTGCCAGCAGTTTTGGGACAGCAAACTCCTACGAGCAGTACTTC	TRBJ2-7	few	TRBV27	TRBD1
CASSLSGLAVSGDTQYF	TGTGCCAGCAGTTTATCGGGACTAGCCGTGAGTGGGGATACGCAGTATTTT	TRBJ2-3	-	TRBV12-3/TRBV12-4	TRBD2
CASSRGLPPDFNQPQHF	TGTGCCAGCAGCAGGGGTCTTCCCCCTGATTTCAATCAGCCCCAGCATTTT	TRBJ1-5	-	TRBV5-5	-
CASSLYRDGGYTF	TGTGCCAGCAGTTTATATAGGGATGGTGGCTACACCTTC	TRBJ1-2	-	TRBV27	-
CASSQGDSGTDTQYF	TGTGCCAGCAGCCAAGGGGATAGCGGCACAGATACGCAGTATTTT	TRBJ2-3	once	TRBV14	-
CASSPRRQETQYF	TGTGCCAGCTCCCCCCGACGTCAAGAGACCCAGTACTTC	TRBJ2-5	many	TRBV7-9	-
CASSSDRDYGYTF	TGTGCCAGCAGCTCCGACAGAGACTATGGCTACACCTTC	TRBJ1-2	many	TRBV6-1	-
CASSLSGTVYGYTF	TGTGCCAGCAGCTTATCCGGGACGGTCTATGGCTACACCTTC	TRBJ1-2	many	TRBV7-6	-
CASSLDDRGGYGYTF	TGTGCCAGCAGCTTAGATGACAGAGGTGGCTATGGCTACACCTTC	TRBJ1-2	-	TRBV7-2	-
CASSLRERDYEQYF	TGTGCCAGCAGTTTAAGGGAAAGGGACTACGAGCAGTACTTC	TRBJ2-7	few	TRBV27	-
CASSSMGGANTEAFF	TGTGCCAGCAGTTCGATGGGGGGGGCGAACACTGAAGCTTTCTTT	TRBJ1-1	few	TRBV7-2	-
CASSEPGLAGDETGELFF	TGTGCCAGCAGCGAACCGGGACTAGCGGGGGACGAGACCGGGGAGCTGTTTTTT	TRBJ2-2	many	TRBV7-2	TRBD2
CASSIVGDSYNEQFF	TGTGCCAGTAGTATAGTCGGGGACTCCTACAATGAGCAGTTCTTC	TRBJ2-1	few	TRBV19	-
CASRKGLDRVDKAFF	TGTGCCAGCAGGAAGGGACTTGACAGGGTAGATAAAGCTTTCTTT	TRBJ1-1	few	TRBV12-3/TRBV12-4	TRBD1
CASRDSGTSNEKLFF	TGTGCCAGCAGGGACTCCGGGACCTCTAATGAAAAACTGTTTTTT	TRBJ1-4	-	TRBV6-1	-
CASSPAGETQYF	TGTGCCAGCAGCCCCGCGGGCGAGACCCAGTACTTC	TRBJ2-5	many	TRBV12-3/TRBV12-4	-
CASTTGGVYQPQHF	TGTGCCAGTACCACGGGGGGTGTTTATCAGCCCCAGCATTTT	TRBJ1-5	-	TRBV19	-
CASSGGTGVYEQYF	TGTGCCAGCAGTGGCGGGACAGGGGTGTACGAGCAGTACTTC	TRBJ2-7	few	TRBV2	TRBD1
CASSIRTTPQGDTQYF	TGTGCCAGTAGTATAAGGACTACCCCCCAAGGGGATACGCAGTATTTT	TRBJ2-3	-	TRBV19	-
CASSLGQTYGYTF	TGTGCCAGCAGTTTAGGGCAGACCTATGGCTACACCTTC	TRBJ1-2	many	TRBV27	-
CASSLLPLAGGYNEQFF	TGTGCCAGCAGCTTATTGCCCTTAGCGGGGGGCTACAATGAGCAGTTCTTC	TRBJ2-1	-	TRBV27	TRBD2
CASSLGGAIQPQHF	TGTGCCAGCAGTTTAGGGGGGGCGATTCAGCCCCAGCATTTT	TRBJ1-5	few	TRBV12-3/TRBV12-4	-
CASSLLREADDTIYF	TGTGCCAGCAGCTTGCTCAGGGAGGCGGATGACACCATATATTTT	TRBJ1-3	few	TRBV7-9	-
CASSFATSGGASEQFF	TGTGCCAGCAGTTTCGCGACTAGCGGGGGGGCCTCTGAGCAGTTCTTC	TRBJ2-1	few	TRBV12-3/TRBV12-4	TRBD2
CASSQDGTGTGYEQYF	TGTGCCAGCAGCCAAGATGGGACCGGGACAGGCTACGAGCAGTACTTC	TRBJ2-7	few	TRBV14	TRBD1
CVSSAGTAYTEAFF	TGTGTCAGTAGTGCCGGGACAGCTTACACTGAAGCTTTCTTT	TRBJ1-1	-	TRBV19	TRBD1
CASSEGTGQTGYTF	TGTGCCAGCAGTGAAGGCACAGGGCAGACTGGCTACACCTTC	TRBJ1-2	-	TRBV2	-
CAIKDRDETQYF	TGTGCCATCAAGGACAGGGATGAGACCCAGTACTTC	TRBJ2-5	-	TRBV10-3	TRBD1
CASISLIVQGHTDTQYF	TGTGCCAGCATCAGTCTTATAGTGCAAGGGCACACAGATACGCAGTATTTT	TRBJ2-3	many	TRBV12-3/TRBV12-4	-
CASSYSLLDTQYF	TGTGCCAGCAGTTACTCCCTCCTGGATACGCAGTATTTT	TRBJ2-3	once	TRBV6-6	-
CASSIDLRVFGANVLTF	TGTGCCAGCAGCATAGATCTCAGGGTCTTCGGGGCCAACGTCCTGACTTTC	TRBJ2-6	-	TRBV7-9	-
CASSFGTSLLGDTQYF	TGTGCCAGCAGCTTTGGGACTAGCCTGCTAGGAGATACGCAGTATTTT	TRBJ2-3	many	TRBV7-2	TRBD2
CATGETTGGSGANVLTF	TGTGCCACCGGTGAAACGACAGGGGGATCCGGGGCCAACGTCCTGACTTTC	TRBJ2-6	-	TRBV24-1	TRBD1